One T cell receptor beta chain is described in this entry. No antigen is known for it. One end of the junction does not line up with germline, which may come from a read error. Germline CDR1 SGHVS, CDR2 FQNEAQ. The CDR3 consists of 14 residues. This sample was included in a study of tumor-infiltrating lymphocytes in glioblastoma multiforme. Findings and limits, study-wide: Clone frequencies may be distorted by unequal TCR transcripts per cell. Functional subtype sorting of these T cells was not performed.

TCR beta libraries were built from RNA through three nested multiplex PCR rounds using modified ARM-PCR. TCRB cDNA was made from around 0.5 ug total RNA. Unique molecular identifiers were not described for the libraries. TCRdb itself ran the multiplex PCR reads through MiXCR, one entry per CDR3 protein. The repertoire holds thousands of distinct CDR3 sequences, 74% seen once, with 75% to 80% in the top ten. Material: brain tumor tissue. The V call is TRBV7-8, the J call TRBJ1-1, with D unclear. This sequence was found in a male donor with glioblastoma. The CDR3 reads CVSSLSVMNTDAFF. DNA for the CDR3: TGTGTCAGCAGCTTAAGCGTCATGAACACTGACGCTTTCTTT.